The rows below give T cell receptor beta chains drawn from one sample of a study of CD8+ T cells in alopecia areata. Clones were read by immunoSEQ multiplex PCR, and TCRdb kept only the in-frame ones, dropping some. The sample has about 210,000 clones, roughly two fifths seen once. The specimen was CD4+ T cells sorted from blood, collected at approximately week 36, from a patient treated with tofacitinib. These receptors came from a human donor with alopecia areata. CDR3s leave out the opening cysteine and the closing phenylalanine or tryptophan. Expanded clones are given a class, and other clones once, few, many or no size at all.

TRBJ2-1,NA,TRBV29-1,SVAKQGDSYNEQF
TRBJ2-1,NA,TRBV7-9,ASSLGTSGIHEQF
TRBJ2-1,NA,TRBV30,AWNQGASYNEQF
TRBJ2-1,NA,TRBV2,ASTRANGKGNEQF
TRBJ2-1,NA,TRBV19,ASSQTGTGNFNEQF
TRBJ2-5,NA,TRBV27,ASSTVLAVQETQY
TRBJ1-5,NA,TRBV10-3,AIRGEPPNQPQH
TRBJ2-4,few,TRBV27,ASSALLAKNIQY
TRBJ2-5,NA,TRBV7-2,ASSLTLNTQETQY
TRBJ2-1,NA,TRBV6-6,ASSFRGYHEQF
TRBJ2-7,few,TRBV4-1,ASSLTSRSSSYEQY
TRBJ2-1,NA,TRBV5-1,ASSITTGSGVNEQF
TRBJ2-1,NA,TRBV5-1,ASSYRGNEQF
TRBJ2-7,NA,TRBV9,ASSVAEQY
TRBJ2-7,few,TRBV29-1,SVEDSRRSNEQY
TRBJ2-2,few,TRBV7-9,ASSLISGPNTGELF
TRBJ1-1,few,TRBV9,ASSRGGRVNTEAF
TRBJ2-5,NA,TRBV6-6,ASSYSKAVGTQY
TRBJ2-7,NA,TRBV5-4,ASSFTGGTYEQY
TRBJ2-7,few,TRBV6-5,ASSLTTPRAYEQY
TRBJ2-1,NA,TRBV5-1,ASSPVGQPTPAGGEQF
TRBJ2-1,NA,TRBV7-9,ASSTWDRGIGEQF
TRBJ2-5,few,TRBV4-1,ASSPGVTSGREETQY
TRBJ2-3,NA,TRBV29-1,SVGPGQY
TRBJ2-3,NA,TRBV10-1,ASKKSSTDTQY
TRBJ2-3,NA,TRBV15,ATSGLEVRDADTQY
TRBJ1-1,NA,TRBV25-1,ASSGIWTGLNTEAF
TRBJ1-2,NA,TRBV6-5,ASSYTQGIDYGYT
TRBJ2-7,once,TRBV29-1,SVGDYEQY
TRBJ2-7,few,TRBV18,ASSPPGFFGAY
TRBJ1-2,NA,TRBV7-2,ASSLAATPGYGYT
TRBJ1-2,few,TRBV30,AWSLEGYNYGYT
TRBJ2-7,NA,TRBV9,ASSPSLGPYEQY
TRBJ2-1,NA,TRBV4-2,ASSQVGASGASSYNEQF
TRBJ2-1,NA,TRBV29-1,SVEIGGGAEQF
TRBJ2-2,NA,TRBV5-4,ASRERATGELF
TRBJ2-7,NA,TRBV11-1,ASSRRRPPYEQY
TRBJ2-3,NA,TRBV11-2,ASSPTSGRAGGTQY
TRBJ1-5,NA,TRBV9,ASSVEAGVQPQH
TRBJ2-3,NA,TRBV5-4,ASSSGRGWSTDTQY
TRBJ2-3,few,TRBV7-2,ASSGTSRGSDTQY
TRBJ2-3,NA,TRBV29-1,SVESSRVDTQY
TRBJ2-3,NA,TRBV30,AWSLRELDTQY
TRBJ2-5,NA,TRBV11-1,ASSQLARSQETQY
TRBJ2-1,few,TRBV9,ASSALAGGSSSSYNEQF
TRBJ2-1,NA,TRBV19,ASSIGRYGGGTERQF
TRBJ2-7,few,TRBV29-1,SVGFGASGSHWSGEQY
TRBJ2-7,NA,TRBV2,ASSGRPEEQY
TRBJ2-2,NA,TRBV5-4,ASSFPLTGELF
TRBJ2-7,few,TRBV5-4,ASSSPGRENYEQY
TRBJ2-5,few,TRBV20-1,SARQETQY
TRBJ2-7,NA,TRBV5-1,ASSPGTNYEQY
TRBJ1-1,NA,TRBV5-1,ASSLAFSRENTEAF
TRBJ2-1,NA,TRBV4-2,ASSPTLSSYNEQF
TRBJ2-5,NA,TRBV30,AWSGGLAEETQY
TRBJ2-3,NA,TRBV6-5,ASQKENWSTDTQY
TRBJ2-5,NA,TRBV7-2,ASSQGAGGLQETQY